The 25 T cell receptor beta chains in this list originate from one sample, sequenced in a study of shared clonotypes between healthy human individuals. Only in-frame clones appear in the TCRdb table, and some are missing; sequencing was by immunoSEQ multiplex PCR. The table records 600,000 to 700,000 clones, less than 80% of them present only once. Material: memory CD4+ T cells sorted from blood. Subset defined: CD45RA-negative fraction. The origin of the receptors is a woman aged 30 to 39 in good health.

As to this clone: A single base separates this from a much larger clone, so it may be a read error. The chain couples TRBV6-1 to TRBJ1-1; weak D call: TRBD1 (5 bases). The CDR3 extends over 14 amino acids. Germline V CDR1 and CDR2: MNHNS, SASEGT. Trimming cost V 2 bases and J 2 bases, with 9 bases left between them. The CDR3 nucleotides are TGTGCCAGCAGTGAATCTAGGGGAAACACTGAAGCTTTCTTT. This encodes CASSESRGNTEAFF.

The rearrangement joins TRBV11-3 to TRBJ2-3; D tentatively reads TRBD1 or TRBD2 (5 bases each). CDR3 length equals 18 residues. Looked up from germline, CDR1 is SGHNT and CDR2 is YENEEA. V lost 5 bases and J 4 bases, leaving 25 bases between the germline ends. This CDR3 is CASSLGSRGSIDADTQYF. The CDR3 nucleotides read TGTGCCAGCAGCCTCGGTTCGAGGGGCTCGATCGATGCAGATACGCAGTATTTT.

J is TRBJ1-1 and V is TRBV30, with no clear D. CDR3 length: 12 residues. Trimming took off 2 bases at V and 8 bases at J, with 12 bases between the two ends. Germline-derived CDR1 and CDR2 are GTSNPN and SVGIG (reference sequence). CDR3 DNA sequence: TGTGCCTGGAGTCGCGGTCAAACCGAAGCTTTCTTT. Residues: CAWSRGQTEAFF.

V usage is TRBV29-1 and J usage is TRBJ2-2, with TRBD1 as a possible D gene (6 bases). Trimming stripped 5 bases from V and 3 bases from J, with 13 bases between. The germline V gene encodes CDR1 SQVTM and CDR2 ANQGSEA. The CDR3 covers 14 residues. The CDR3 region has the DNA TGCAGCGTTTTACAGGGCACATACACCGGGGAGCTGTTTTTT. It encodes CSVLQGTYTGELFF.

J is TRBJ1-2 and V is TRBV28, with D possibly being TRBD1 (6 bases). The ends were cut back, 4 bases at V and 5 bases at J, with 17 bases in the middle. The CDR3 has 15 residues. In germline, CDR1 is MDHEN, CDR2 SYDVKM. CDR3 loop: CASSSHPGAGYGYTF. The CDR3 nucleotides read TGTGCCAGCAGTTCTCATCCGGGGGCGGGGTATGGCTACACCTTC.

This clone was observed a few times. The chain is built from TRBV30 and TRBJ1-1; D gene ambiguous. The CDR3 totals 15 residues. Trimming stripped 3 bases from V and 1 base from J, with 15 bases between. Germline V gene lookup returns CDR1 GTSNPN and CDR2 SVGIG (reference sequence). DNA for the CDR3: TGTGCCTGGAGAATTCGGTCAGGTAGGAACACTGAAGCTTTCTTT. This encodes CAWRIRSGRNTEAFF.

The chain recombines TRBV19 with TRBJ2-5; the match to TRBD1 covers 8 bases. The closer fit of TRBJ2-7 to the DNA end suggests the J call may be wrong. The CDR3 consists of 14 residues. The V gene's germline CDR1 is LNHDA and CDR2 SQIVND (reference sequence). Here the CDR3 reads CASSLGQGPYEQYF. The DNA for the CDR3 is TGTGCCAGTAGTCTTGGACAGGGACCCTACGAGCAGTACTTC.

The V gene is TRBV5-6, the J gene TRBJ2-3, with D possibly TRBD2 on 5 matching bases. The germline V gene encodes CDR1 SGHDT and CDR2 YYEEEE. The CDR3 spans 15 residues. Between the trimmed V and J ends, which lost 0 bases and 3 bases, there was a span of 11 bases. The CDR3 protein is CASSLGGVGTDTQYF. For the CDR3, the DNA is TGTGCCAGCAGCTTGGGGGGAGTTGGGACAGATACGCAGTATTTT.

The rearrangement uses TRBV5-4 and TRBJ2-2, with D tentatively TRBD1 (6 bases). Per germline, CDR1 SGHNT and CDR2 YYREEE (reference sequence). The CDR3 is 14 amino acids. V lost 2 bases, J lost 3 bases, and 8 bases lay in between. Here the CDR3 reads CASSFYRDTGELFF. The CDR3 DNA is TGTGCCAGCAGCTTCTACAGGGACACCGGGGAGCTGTTTTTT. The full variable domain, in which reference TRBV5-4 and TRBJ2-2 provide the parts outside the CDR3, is ETGVTQSPTHLIKTRGQQVTLRCSSQSGHNTVSWYQQALGQGPQFIFQYYREEENGRGNFPPRFSGLQFPNYSSELNVNALELDDSALYLCASSFYRDTGELFFGEGSRLTVL.

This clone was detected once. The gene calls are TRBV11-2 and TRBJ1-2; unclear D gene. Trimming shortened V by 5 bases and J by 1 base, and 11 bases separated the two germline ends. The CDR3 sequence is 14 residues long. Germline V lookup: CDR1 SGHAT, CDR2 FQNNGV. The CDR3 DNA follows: TGTGCCAGCAGCACTGTCGGGCTTAACTATGGCTACACCTTC. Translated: CASSTVGLNYGYTF.

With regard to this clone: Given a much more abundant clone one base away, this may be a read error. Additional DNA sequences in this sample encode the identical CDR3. CDR3 sequence reads: CASSLGETQYF. CDR3 DNA sequence: TGTGCCAGCAGCCTGGGAGAGACCCAGTACTTC. This chain connects TRBV14 to TRBJ2-5; D unclear. There are 11 residues in the CDR3. Trimming removed 4 bases at V and 4 bases at J, with 4 bases between. The germline CDR1 and CDR2 sequences are SGHDN and FVKESK.

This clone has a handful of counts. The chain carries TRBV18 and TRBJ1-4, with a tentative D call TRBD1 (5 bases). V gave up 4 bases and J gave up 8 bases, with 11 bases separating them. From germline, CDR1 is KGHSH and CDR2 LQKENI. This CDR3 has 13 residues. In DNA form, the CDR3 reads TGTGCCAGCTCACAAGCCGGGGGGGAAAAACTGTTTTTT. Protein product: CASSQAGGEKLFF.

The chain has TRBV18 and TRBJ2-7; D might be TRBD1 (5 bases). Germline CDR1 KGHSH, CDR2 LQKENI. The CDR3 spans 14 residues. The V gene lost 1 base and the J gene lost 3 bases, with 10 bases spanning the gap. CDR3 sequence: CASSPLQDSYEQYF. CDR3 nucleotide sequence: TGTGCCAGCTCACCACTACAGGATAGCTACGAGCAGTACTTC.

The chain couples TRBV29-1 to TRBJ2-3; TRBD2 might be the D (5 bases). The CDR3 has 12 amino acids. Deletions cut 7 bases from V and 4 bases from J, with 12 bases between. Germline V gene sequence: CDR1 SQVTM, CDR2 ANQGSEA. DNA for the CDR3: TGCAGCGCGTCGGGGTCCTCAGATACGCAGTATTTT. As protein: CSASGSSDTQYF.

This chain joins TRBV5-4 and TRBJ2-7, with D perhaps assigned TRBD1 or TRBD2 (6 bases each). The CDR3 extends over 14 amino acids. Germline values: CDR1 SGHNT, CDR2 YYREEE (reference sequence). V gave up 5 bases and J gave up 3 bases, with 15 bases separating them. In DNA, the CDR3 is TGTGCCAGCAGTTCGGGGGCAGGGGACTACGAGCAGTACTTC. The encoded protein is CASSSGAGDYEQYF.

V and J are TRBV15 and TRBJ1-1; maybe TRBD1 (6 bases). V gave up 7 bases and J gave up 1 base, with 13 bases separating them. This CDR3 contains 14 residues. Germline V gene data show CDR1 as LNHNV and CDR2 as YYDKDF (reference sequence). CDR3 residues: CATNSMGANTEAFF. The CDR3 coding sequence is TGTGCCACCAACTCGATGGGGGCGAACACTGAAGCTTTCTTT.

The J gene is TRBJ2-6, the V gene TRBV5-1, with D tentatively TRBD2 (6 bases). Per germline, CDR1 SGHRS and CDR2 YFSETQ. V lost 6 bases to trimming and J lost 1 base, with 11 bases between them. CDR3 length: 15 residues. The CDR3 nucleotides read TGCGCCAGCACCACCGGGGGATCTGGGGCCAACGTCCTGACTTTC. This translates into CASTTGGSGANVLTF. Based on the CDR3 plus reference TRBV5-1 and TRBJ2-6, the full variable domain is KAGVTQTPRYLIKTRGQQVTLSCSPISGHRSVSWYQQTPGQGLQFLFEYFSETQRNKGNFPGRFSGRQFSNSRSEMNVSTLELGDSALYLCASTTGGSGANVLTFGAGSRLTVL.

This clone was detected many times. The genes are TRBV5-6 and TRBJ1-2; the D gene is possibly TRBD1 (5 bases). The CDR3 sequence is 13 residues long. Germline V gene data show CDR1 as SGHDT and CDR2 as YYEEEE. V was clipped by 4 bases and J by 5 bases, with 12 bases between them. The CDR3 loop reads CASSQGVPYGYTF. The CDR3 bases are TGTGCCAGCAGCCAGGGCGTTCCGTATGGCTACACCTTC.

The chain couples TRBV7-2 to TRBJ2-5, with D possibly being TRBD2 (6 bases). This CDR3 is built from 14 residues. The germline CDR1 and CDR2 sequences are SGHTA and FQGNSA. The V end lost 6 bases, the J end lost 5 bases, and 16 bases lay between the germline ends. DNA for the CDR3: TGTGCCAGCAGTATGCGGAGGGGAGTGGAGACCCAGTACTTC. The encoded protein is CASSMRRGVETQYF. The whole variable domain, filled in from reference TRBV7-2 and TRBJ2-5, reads GAGVSQSPSNKVTEKGKDVELRCDPISGHTALYWYRQSLGQGLEFLIYFQGNSAPDKSGLPSDRFSAERTGGSVSTLTIQRTQQEDSAVYLCASSMRRGVETQYFGPGTRLLVL.

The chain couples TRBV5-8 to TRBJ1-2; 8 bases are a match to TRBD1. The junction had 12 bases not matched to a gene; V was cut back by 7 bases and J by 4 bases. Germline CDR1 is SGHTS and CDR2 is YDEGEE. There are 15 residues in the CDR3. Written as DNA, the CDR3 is TGTGCCAGCGGCCGGACAGGGTCATTGCCCTATGGCTACACCTTC. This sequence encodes CASGRTGSLPYGYTF.

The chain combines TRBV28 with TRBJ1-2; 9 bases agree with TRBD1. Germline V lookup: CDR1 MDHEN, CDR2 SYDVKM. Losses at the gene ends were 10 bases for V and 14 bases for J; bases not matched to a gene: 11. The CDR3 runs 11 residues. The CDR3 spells CAIGTGWVRTF. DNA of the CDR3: TGTGCCATCGGGACAGGGTGGGTTCGAACCTTC.

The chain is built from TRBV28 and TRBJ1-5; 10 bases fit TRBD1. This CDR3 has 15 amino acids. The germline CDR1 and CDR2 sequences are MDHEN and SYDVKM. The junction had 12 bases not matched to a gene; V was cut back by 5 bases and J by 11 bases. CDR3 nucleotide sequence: TGTGCCAGCAGTGGGAGGACAGGGGGTGTAAGGGCCCAGCATTTT. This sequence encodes CASSGRTGGVRAQHF.

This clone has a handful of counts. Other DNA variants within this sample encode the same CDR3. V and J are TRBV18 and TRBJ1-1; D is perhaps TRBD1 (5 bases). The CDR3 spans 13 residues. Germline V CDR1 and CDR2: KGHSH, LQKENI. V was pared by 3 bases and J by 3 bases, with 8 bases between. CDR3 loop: CASSPQGDTEAFF. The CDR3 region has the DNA TGTGCCAGCTCACCCCAGGGTGACACTGAAGCTTTCTTT. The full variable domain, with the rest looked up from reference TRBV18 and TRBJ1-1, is NAGVMQNPRHLVRRRGQEARLRCSPMKGHSHVYWYRQLPEEGLKFMVYLQKENIIDESGMPKERFSAEFPKEGPSILRIQQVVRGDSAAYFCASSPQGDTEAFFGQGTRLTVV.

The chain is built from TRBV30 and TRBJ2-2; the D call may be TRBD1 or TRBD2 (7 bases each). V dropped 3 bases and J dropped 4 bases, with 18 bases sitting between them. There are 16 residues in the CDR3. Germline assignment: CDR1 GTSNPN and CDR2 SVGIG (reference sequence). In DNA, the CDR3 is TGTGCCTGGAGCCCAGGGGGGGGACGGGGCACCGGGGAGCTGTTTTTT. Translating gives CAWSPGGGRGTGELFF. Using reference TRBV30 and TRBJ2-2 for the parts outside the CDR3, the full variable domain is SQTIHQWPATLVQPVGSPLSLECTVEGTSNPNLYWYRQAAGRGLQLLFYSVGIGQISSEVPQNLSASRPQDRQFILSSKKLLLSDSGFYLCAWSPGGGRGTGELFFGEGSRLTVL.

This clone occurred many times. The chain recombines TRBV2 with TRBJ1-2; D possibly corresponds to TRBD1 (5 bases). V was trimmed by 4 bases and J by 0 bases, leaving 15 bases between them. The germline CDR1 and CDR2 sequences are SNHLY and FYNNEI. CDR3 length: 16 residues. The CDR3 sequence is CASSAQVRVANYGYTF. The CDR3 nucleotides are TGTGCCAGCAGTGCTCAAGTCAGGGTGGCTAACTATGGCTACACCTTC.